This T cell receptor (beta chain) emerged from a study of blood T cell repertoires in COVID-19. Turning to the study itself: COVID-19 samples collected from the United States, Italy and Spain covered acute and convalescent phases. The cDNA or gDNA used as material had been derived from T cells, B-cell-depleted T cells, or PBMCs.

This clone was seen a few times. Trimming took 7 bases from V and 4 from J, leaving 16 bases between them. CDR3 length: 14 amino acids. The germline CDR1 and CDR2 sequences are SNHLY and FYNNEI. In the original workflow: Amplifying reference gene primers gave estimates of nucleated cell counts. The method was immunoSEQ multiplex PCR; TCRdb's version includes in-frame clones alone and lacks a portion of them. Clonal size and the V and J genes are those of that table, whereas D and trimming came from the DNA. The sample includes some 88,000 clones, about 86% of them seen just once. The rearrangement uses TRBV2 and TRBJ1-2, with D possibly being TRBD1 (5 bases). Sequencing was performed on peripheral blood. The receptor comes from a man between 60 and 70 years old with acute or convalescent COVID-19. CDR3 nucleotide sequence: TGTGCCAGCACCCGGACACGGGTCCTCTATGGCTACACCTTC. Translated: CASTRTRVLYGYTF.